One sample yielded the 8 T cell receptor beta chains listed below, sequenced in a study of T cells after yellow fever vaccination. TCRdb passed the 5' RACE reads through MiXCR, listing each CDR3 protein once. The sample carries about 320,000 distinct CDR3 sequences, about 10% recorded once. The starting material was CD4+ T cells sorted from PBMCs, obtained 45 days after the yellow fever booster vaccination. The receptors shown here come from a man in his late teens or twenties who received the YFV17D yellow fever vaccine.

The chain carries TRBV5-1 and TRBJ1-1, with D perhaps matching TRBD1 (5 bases). V lost 4 bases and J lost 4, with 14 bases in between. Germline values: CDR1 SGHRS, CDR2 YFSETQ. This CDR3 has 14 amino acids. DNA of the CDR3: TGCGCCAGCAGCCACGTGGGGGTTGTCACTGAAGCTTTCTTT. It encodes CASSHVGVVTEAFF.

The chain employs TRBV5-1 and TRBJ2-3, with D unresolved. V lost 4 bases to trimming and J lost 9 bases, with 18 bases between them. The CDR3 contains 14 residues. Per the germline V gene, CDR1 is SGHRS and CDR2 is YFSETQ. This CDR3 is CASSISTEIKTQYF. As DNA, the CDR3 is TGCGCCAGCAGCATCTCGACGGAAATTAAGACGCAGTATTTT.

This clonotype came up a few times. The chain employs TRBV5-5 and TRBJ2-3; TRBD2 matches 11 bases. Germline CDR1 SGHKS, CDR2 YYEKEE (reference sequence). The CDR3 covers 17 residues. The V and J ends lost 1 base and 6 bases, in that order; junction bases with no gene match: 10. The DNA of the CDR3 is TGTGCCAGCAGCTTGCCCAGGCTAGCGGGGGGCCTTGATACGCAGTATTTT. Its protein product is CASSLPRLAGGLDTQYF.

The chain is built from TRBV12-3 or TRBV12-4 and TRBJ1-6; weak D call: TRBD1 (6 bases). The CDR3 is 17 residues long. Deletions cut 5 bases from V and 0 bases from J, with 14 bases between. The CDR3 region is CASSGKDSYSYNSPLHF. The DNA of the CDR3 is TGTGCCAGCAGTGGGAAGGACAGCTACTCCTATAATTCACCCCTCCACTTT.

This chain connects TRBV9 to TRBJ1-2, with unresolved D. The CDR3 spans 14 residues. Per germline, CDR1 SGDLS and CDR2 YYNGEE. The V end lost 0 bases, the J end lost 8 bases, and 14 bases lay between the germline ends. As DNA, the CDR3 is TGTGCCAGCAGCGTAGGATGGTTGGGTGACGGCTACACCTTC. Its protein product is CASSVGWLGDGYTF. Variable domain in full (rest from reference TRBV9 and TRBJ1-2): DSGVTQTPKHLITATGQRVTLRCSPRSGDLSVYWYQQSLDQGLQFLIQYYNGEERAKGNILERFSAQQFPDLHSELNLSSLELGDSALYFCASSVGWLGDGYTFGSGTRLTVV.

The rearrangement links TRBV9 to TRBJ2-2, with no clear D. Trimming shortened V by 4 bases and J by 7 bases, and 11 bases separated the two germline ends. The CDR3 is 13 amino acids. Germline assignment: CDR1 SGDLS and CDR2 YYNGEE. CDR3 in amino acids: CASSTRTGGELFF. As DNA, the CDR3 is TGTGCCAGCAGCACTCGGACGGGCGGGGAGCTGTTTTTT.

This rearrangement joins TRBV5-5 to TRBJ1-1, with TRBD1 as a possible D gene (6 bases). Germline assignment: CDR1 SGHKS and CDR2 YYEKEE (reference sequence). V was pared by 1 base and J by 10 bases, with 20 bases between. The CDR3 runs 15 residues. CDR3 in amino acids: CASSLNRQALVGAFF. The CDR3 DNA sequence: TGTGCCAGCAGCTTGAATCGACAGGCTCTGGTGGGAGCTTTCTTT.

This clonotype has only a few counts. CDR3 DNA sequence: TGCAGTGCTAGAGCGGGGACAGGTCGCACAGATACGCAGTATTTT. Translation gives CSARAGTGRTDTQYF. The chain has TRBV20-1 and TRBJ2-3, with 8 bases lining up with TRBD1. With 1 base clipped from V and 1 base from J, the junction kept 4 bases outside the gene matches. The CDR3 consists of 15 residues. Germline V gene lookup returns CDR1 DFQATT and CDR2 SNEGSKA (reference sequence).